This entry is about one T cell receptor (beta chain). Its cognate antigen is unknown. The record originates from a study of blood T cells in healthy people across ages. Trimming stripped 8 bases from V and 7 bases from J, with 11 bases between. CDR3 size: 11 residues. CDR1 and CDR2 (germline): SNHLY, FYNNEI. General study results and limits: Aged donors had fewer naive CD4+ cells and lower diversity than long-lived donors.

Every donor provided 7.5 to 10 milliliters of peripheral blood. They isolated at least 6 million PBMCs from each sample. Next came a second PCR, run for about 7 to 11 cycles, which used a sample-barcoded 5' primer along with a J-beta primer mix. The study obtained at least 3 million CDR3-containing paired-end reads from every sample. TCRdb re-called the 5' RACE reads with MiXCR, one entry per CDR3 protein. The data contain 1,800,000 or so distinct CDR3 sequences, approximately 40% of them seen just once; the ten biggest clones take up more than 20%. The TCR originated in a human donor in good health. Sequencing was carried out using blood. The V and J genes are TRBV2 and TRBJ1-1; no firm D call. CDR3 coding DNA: TGTGCCAGCGGAGTCTTGGGTGAAGCTTTCTTT. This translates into CASGVLGEAFF.